Presented here are 31 T cell receptor beta chains from one specimen sequenced in a study of cytomegalovirus exposure and HLA in healthy donors. PCR amplification relied on 60 Vbeta primers (plus 13 Jbeta primers). Data came from immunoSEQ multiplex PCR; TCRdb stores just in-frame clones and leaves some out. This table holds approximately 200,000 clones, about four fifths found once. Sequenced input: PBMCs. The receptors come from a girl aged 5 to 17 in good health and CMV-seropositive.

The V call is TRBV29-1, the J call TRBJ1-1; D remains unclear. CDR3 size: 14 residues. V lost 5 bases to trimming and J lost 1 base, with 14 bases between them. Germline V lookup: CDR1 SQVTM, CDR2 ANQGSEA. The CDR3 spells CSVCAGLGNTEAFF. DNA of the CDR3: TGCAGCGTTTGTGCGGGATTGGGGAACACTGAAGCTTTCTTT.

In its sample, this clone was seen many times. This chain uses TRBV6-1 with TRBJ2-1; 11 bases match TRBD2. CDR1 and CDR2 (germline): MNHNS, SASEGT. Trimming removed 7 bases from V and 4 bases from J; junction bases left unmatched: 6. The CDR3 length is 15 residues. The CDR3 sequence: CASMGLAGGYNEQFF. Here the CDR3 DNA reads TGTGCCAGCATGGGCCTAGCGGGGGGATACAATGAGCAGTTCTTC.

Remarks on this clone: This CDR3 is also generated by other DNA sequences in the sample. The V and J genes are TRBV6-1 and TRBJ2-3; 7 positions agree with TRBD2. Unmatched junction bases numbered 8, after V lost 8 bases and J lost 3 bases. This CDR3 is built from 14 residues. The germline V gene has CDR1 MNHNS and CDR2 SASEGT. The CDR3 sequence: CASSERGRTDTQYF. The CDR3 DNA follows: TGTGCCAGCTCCGAGCGGGGTCGGACAGATACGCAGTATTTT.

The chain combines TRBV11-2 with TRBJ2-5; 13 bases align to TRBD2. V shed 3 bases and J 5 bases; nucleotides not matched to a gene: 6. Germline V gives CDR1 SGHAT, CDR2 FQNNGV. This CDR3 spans 16 amino acids. The CDR3 DNA reads TGTGCCAGCAGCTTTCTTACGGGACTAGCGGGGGAGACCCAGTACTTC. Translating it yields CASSFLTGLAGETQYF.

The chain uses TRBV30 and TRBJ2-5, with D hard to call. Trimming removed 3 bases from V and 7 bases from J, with 9 bases in between. The CDR3 totals 11 residues. Germline-derived CDR1 and CDR2 are GTSNPN and SVGIG (reference sequence). The CDR3 nucleotides read TGTGCCTGGAGAGTCGGTGGGACCCAGTACTTC. Protein: CAWRVGGTQYF.

The chain couples TRBV9 to TRBJ2-1; 9 positions agree with TRBD2. The CDR3 extends over 16 amino acids. In germline, CDR1 is SGDLS, CDR2 YYNGEE. Unmatched junction bases numbered 8, after V lost 0 bases and J lost 7 bases. The CDR3 sequence: CASSVATGTSKNEQFF. As DNA, the CDR3 is TGTGCCAGCAGCGTAGCTACAGGGACTAGCAAAAATGAGCAGTTCTTC.

The chain has TRBV4-3 and TRBJ1-3; a possible D gene is TRBD1 (6 bases). Trimming left V 1 base short and J 0 bases short, with 19 bases between. The germline V gene encodes CDR1 LGHNA and CDR2 YSLEER. There are 19 residues in the CDR3. DNA of the CDR3: TGCGCCAGCAGCCAAGGGGTGTTCCGGGGGGGCGCCTCTGGAAACACCATATATTTT. Protein product: CASSQGVFRGGASGNTIYF.

CDR3: CASSFGTINTDTQYF. The CDR3 bases are TGTGCCAGCAGCTTCGGGACAATAAACACAGATACGCAGTATTTT. The chain has TRBV5-6 and TRBJ2-3; a possible D gene is TRBD1 (6 bases). Trimming removed 2 bases at V and 2 bases at J, with 12 bases between. Germline V gene lookup returns CDR1 SGHDT and CDR2 YYEEEE. The CDR3 is made up of 15 amino acids.

The chain has TRBV6-6 and TRBJ2-5; 9 positions agree with TRBD2. Germline trimming cut 5 bases from V and 4 bases from J; bases unmatched to any gene: 8. Germline values: CDR1 MNHNY, CDR2 SVGAGI (reference sequence). The CDR3 is made up of 15 amino acids. The CDR3, as DNA: TGTGCCAGCAGTAAGGCGGGGGGGCCGCGAGAGACCCAGTACTTC. This translates into CASSKAGGPRETQYF.

V and J are TRBV7-9 and TRBJ1-1, with D maybe TRBD1 (6 bases). Trimming pared 5 bases from V and 3 bases from J, leaving 10 bases between. Per germline, CDR1 SEHNR and CDR2 FQNEAQ (reference sequence). The CDR3 loop spans 13 amino acids. As DNA, the CDR3 is TGTGCCAGCAGCCCCAGGGGTTACACTGAAGCTTTCTTT. As protein: CASSPRGYTEAFF.

This clone was detected once. This chain connects TRBV6-1 to TRBJ1-1; a weak D match, TRBD1 (5 bases). This CDR3 is 14 amino acids long. Trimming removed 4 bases at V and 4 bases at J, with 13 bases between. Germline CDR1 reads MNHNS; CDR2 reads SASEGT. CDR3 in DNA: TGTGCCAGCAGTGCAGGGTTTTCGGGCACTGAAGCTTTCTTT. It yields the protein CASSAGFSGTEAFF.

V usage is TRBV6-5 and J usage is TRBJ1-1, with D perhaps matching TRBD1 (6 bases). Trimming removed 0 bases at V and 8 bases at J, with 7 bases between. This CDR3 is 12 amino acids long. Germline CDR1 is MNHEY and CDR2 is SVGAGI. This CDR3 reads CASSYSGAEAFF. The CDR3 DNA is TGTGCCAGCAGTTACTCGGGGGCGGAAGCTTTCTTT.

The rearrangement uses TRBV29-1 and TRBJ1-2; 11 bases match TRBD1. CDR3 length: 14 amino acids. Germline-derived CDR1 and CDR2 are SQVTM and ANQGSEA. J lost 5 bases, V lost 3 bases, and 5 bases had no gene match. The CDR3 sequence: CSVERDRGFYGYTF. Here the CDR3 DNA reads TGCAGCGTTGAGCGGGACAGGGGGTTTTATGGCTACACCTTC. Filled out from reference TRBV29-1 and TRBJ1-2, the complete variable domain reads SAVISQKPSRDICQRGTSLTIQCQVDSQVTMMFWYRQQPGQSLTLIATANQGSEATYESGFVIDKFPISRPNLTFSTLTVSNMSPEDSSIYLCSVERDRGFYGYTFGSGTRLTVV.

This clone was recorded a few times. The V gene is TRBV9, the J gene TRBJ2-7; TRBD1 aligns across 9 bases. Germline V CDR1 and CDR2: SGDLS, YYNGEE. Trimming took 4 bases from V and 6 from J; bases not matched to a gene: 14. The CDR3 spans 16 residues. CDR3 in amino acids: CASSRTPGTGISEQYF. The CDR3 DNA sequence: TGTGCCAGCAGCCGAACCCCCGGGACAGGGATCAGCGAGCAGTACTTC.

This clone has only one observation. This chain uses TRBV4-1 with TRBJ1-2, with D hard to call. The CDR3 is made up of 16 amino acids. In germline, CDR1 is MGHRA, CDR2 YSYEKL. V lost 0 bases, J lost 8 bases, and 19 bases lay in between. CDR3: CASSQELRKTREGYTF. DNA of the CDR3: TGCGCCAGCAGCCAAGAACTGCGCAAAACTCGGGAGGGCTACACCTTC.

This clone was seen a handful of times. The J gene is TRBJ2-7, the V gene TRBV19; D is perhaps TRBD2 (7 bases). Trimming removed 8 bases at V and 4 bases at J, with 15 bases between. The CDR3 has 13 amino acids. CDR1 and CDR2 from the germline V gene are LNHDA and SQIVND (reference sequence). CDR3 nucleotide sequence: TGTGCCAGTGCCGGGGGGCTCCGATACGAGCAGTACTTC. Amino acid sequence: CASAGGLRYEQYF.

V and J are TRBV9 and TRBJ1-3, with 7 bases identical to TRBD1. The trim removed 5 bases at V and 2 bases at J, leaving 4 bases unmatched. Per germline, CDR1 SGDLS and CDR2 YYNGEE. CDR3 size: 14 residues. This chain's CDR3 is CASRDDRAGNTIYF. The CDR3 DNA reads as TGTGCCAGCAGAGACGACAGGGCTGGAAACACCATATATTTT.

V is TRBV9 and J is TRBJ2-7; 9 positions match TRBD1. Unmatched junction bases numbered 2, after V lost 3 bases and J lost 7 bases. CDR3 length equals 12 residues. The V gene's germline CDR1 is SGDLS and CDR2 YYNGEE. The CDR3 spells CASSGQGVEQYF. The DNA of the CDR3 is TGTGCCAGCAGCGGACAGGGGGTAGAGCAGTACTTC.

The chain links TRBV5-6 to TRBJ2-7, with 8 bases identical to TRBD2. The CDR3 has 15 amino acids. The germline CDR1 and CDR2 sequences are SGHDT and YYEEEE. V was clipped by 3 bases and J by 0 bases; unmatched bases: 5. CDR3 coding DNA: TGTGCCAGCAGCTCTTCTAGCGGGTACTCCTACGAGCAGTACTTC. Encoded protein: CASSSSSGYSYEQYF.

The chain recombines TRBV9 with TRBJ1-2; 10 bases map to TRBD1. Germline lookup yields CDR1 SGDLS and CDR2 YYNGEE. The CDR3 contains 15 residues. V trimming: 3 bases; J trimming: 3 bases; junction bases outside the gene matches: 5. CDR3 loop: CASSGGTGEDYGYTF. The CDR3, as DNA: TGTGCCAGCAGCGGGGGGACAGGGGAGGACTATGGCTACACCTTC.

This clone has only a few counts. This chain uses TRBV9 with TRBJ1-3; tentatively, D is TRBD1 (5 bases). The CDR3 runs 13 residues. Germline-derived CDR1 and CDR2 are SGDLS and YYNGEE. V shed 4 bases and J shed 3 bases, with 8 bases lying between them. The CDR3 is CASSRDSGNTIYF. For the CDR3, the DNA is TGTGCCAGCAGCAGAGACAGTGGAAACACCATATATTTT.

Only a few counts were recorded for this clone. Other DNA sequences in this specimen translate into the identical CDR3. The chain links TRBV27 to TRBJ2-7; the D gene is possibly TRBD2 (6 bases). The CDR3 runs 13 residues. Per the germline V gene, CDR1 is MNHEY and CDR2 is SMNVEV (reference sequence). V was cut by 3 bases and J by 6 bases, with 12 bases left in between. The CDR3 spells CASSFGGAGEQYF. CDR3 coding DNA: TGTGCCAGCAGTTTTGGAGGGGCAGGCGAGCAGTACTTC.

This clone has more than one count but fewer than ten. One end of the junction does not line up with germline, which may come from a read error. The V gene is TRBV6-1, the J gene TRBJ2-1, with D possibly TRBD2 on 7 matching bases. The CDR3 length is 17 residues. CDR1 and CDR2 from the germline V gene are MNHNS and SASEGT. The CDR3 region is CASSKAWGRGGGNEQFF. CDR3 coding DNA: TGTGCCAGCAGTAAAGCGTGGGGGCGCGGGGGCGGGAATGAGCAGTTCTTC.

The chain uses TRBV6-1 and TRBJ2-1; TRBD1 matches at 9 bases. The V gene end was trimmed by 2 bases and the J gene end by 5 bases; junction bases not matched to a gene: 4. Germline lookup yields CDR1 MNHNS and CDR2 SASEGT. The CDR3 consists of 15 residues. CDR3 amino acids: CASSEPGTGNNEQFF. CDR3 DNA: TGTGCCAGCAGTGAACCTGGGACAGGGAACAATGAGCAGTTCTTC.

V and J are TRBV4-2 and TRBJ1-5; D gene ambiguous. Trimming cost V 0 bases and J 4 bases, with 4 bases left between them. Germline V CDR1 and CDR2: LGHNA, YNFKEQ. This CDR3 has 13 residues. The CDR3 protein is CASSQDPNQPQHF. CDR3 nucleotide sequence: TGTGCCAGCAGCCAAGACCCAAATCAGCCCCAGCATTTT.

The V gene is TRBV30, the J gene TRBJ2-3; 12 bases line up with TRBD2. There are 15 residues in the CDR3. Germline assignment: CDR1 GTSNPN and CDR2 SVGIG (reference sequence). The ends lost 1 base at V and 4 bases at J; junction bases unmatched: 3. The DNA of the CDR3 is TGTGCCTGGAGTGAGCTAGCGGGGGGGTCAGATACGCAGTATTTT. Translating it yields CAWSELAGGSDTQYF.

This chain connects TRBV2 to TRBJ1-1; 9 bases agree with TRBD1. Per germline, CDR1 SNHLY and CDR2 FYNNEI. The J segment lost 0 bases and the V segment lost 8 bases, leaving 22 bases of the junction unmatched. CDR3 length: 20 amino acids. The CDR3 sequence: CASSVNARDRDLWLNTEAFF. The CDR3 region has the DNA TGTGCCAGCTCCGTAAACGCCCGGGACAGGGATTTGTGGTTGAACACTGAAGCTTTCTTT.

Here the CDR3 reads CASSQDGGGKNEKLFF. The CDR3 nucleotides read TGCGCCAGCAGCCAAGATGGGGGGGGCAAAAATGAAAAACTGTTTTTT. The chain uses TRBV4-3 and TRBJ1-4; D possibly corresponds to TRBD1 (6 bases). The CDR3 has 16 amino acids. Germline V gene lookup returns CDR1 LGHNA and CDR2 YSLEER. V lost 0 bases and J lost 5, with 13 bases in between.

The chain recombines TRBV5-1 with TRBJ1-2; TRBD1 is a possible D gene (6 bases). V was trimmed by 4 bases and J by 6 bases, leaving 10 bases between them. Germline-derived CDR1 and CDR2 are SGHRS and YFSETQ. The CDR3 totals 12 residues. The CDR3 spells CASSRWTDGYTF. CDR3 nucleotide sequence: TGCGCCAGCAGCCGCTGGACAGATGGCTACACCTTC.

The rearrangement joins TRBV10-3 to TRBJ1-5; TRBD1 is a possible D gene (5 bases). CDR1 and CDR2 from the germline V gene are ENHRY and SYGVKD. CDR3 length: 14 amino acids. Trimming removed 4 bases at V and 3 bases at J, with 10 bases between. CDR3 region: CAISAEDNNQPQHF. DNA of the CDR3: TGTGCCATCAGTGCAGAGGACAACAATCAGCCCCAGCATTTT.

This chain links TRBV7-9 with TRBJ2-7; 9 nucleotides align to TRBD1. The J segment lost 4 bases and the V segment lost 1 base, leaving 5 bases of the junction unmatched. The germline V gene encodes CDR1 SEHNR and CDR2 FQNEAQ (reference sequence). The CDR3 length is 15 residues. CDR3: CASSLEGDRAYEQYF. The CDR3 DNA follows: TGTGCCAGCAGCTTAGAAGGGGACAGGGCGTACGAGCAGTACTTC.